This record concerns one TCR beta chain sequence. Authors' data handling: Reference gene primer amplification gave nucleated cell count estimates. Sequenced by immunoSEQ multiplex PCR; TCRdb stores in-frame clones only, minus some. V, J and clone size reflect that table, while D and trimming were determined from the DNA. Among about 270,000 clones listed, approximately 91% were seen once. This entry comes from a study of blood T cell repertoires in COVID-19. Study context: T cells, B-cell-depleted T cells, or PBMCs provided the cDNA or gDNA that served as material.

The CDR3 is 14 amino acids. V trimming: 2 bases; J trimming: 5 bases; junction bases outside the gene matches: 5. CDR1 and CDR2 from the germline V gene are KGHDR and SFDVKD. Participants reported their clinical history, and cohort assignment relied on those reports. The material sequenced was PBMCs or T cells enriched from blood (not recorded which). The TCR originated in a woman aged 40 to 50 with acute COVID-19. The rearrangement links TRBV24-1 to TRBJ2-7; 7 nucleotides align to TRBD1. CDR3 residues: CATSDSTGSDEQYF. The CDR3 bases are TGTGCCACCAGTGATTCGACAGGGTCGGACGAGCAGTACTTC.